Presented here are 22 T cell receptor beta chains from one specimen sequenced in a study of blood T cell repertoires in COVID-19. The repertoire was sequenced with immunoSEQ multiplex PCR; TCRdb's copy has only in-frame clones and lacks some. Here the sample spans 200,000 to 250,000 clones, about 85% being singletons. The sample taken for sequencing was peripheral blood. These receptors were obtained from an elderly woman with active or convalescent COVID-19.

The chain joins TRBV7-2 to TRBJ2-3; 15 bases match TRBD2. The length of the CDR3 is 15 residues. The V segment lost 5 bases and the J segment 9 bases; nucleotides outside the gene matches: 6. Germline V gene data show CDR1 as SGHTA and CDR2 as FQGNSA. CDR3 loop: CASSLGTSGGITQYF. In nucleotides, the CDR3 is TGTGCCAGCAGCCTAGGGACTAGCGGGGGGATAACGCAGTATTTT.

The chain links TRBV25-1 to TRBJ2-5, with 7 bases fitting TRBD2. CDR1 is MGHDK and CDR2 is SYGVNS in the germline V gene. J lost 5 bases, V lost 4 bases, and 4 bases had no gene match. There are 13 residues in the CDR3. CDR3 residues: CASSAAGDETQYF. Here the CDR3 DNA reads TGTGCCAGCAGTGCCGCGGGAGACGAGACCCAGTACTTC. Full variable domain (missing parts from reference TRBV25-1 and TRBJ2-5): EADIYQTPRYLVIGTGKKITLECSQTMGHDKMYWYQQDPGMELHLIHYSYGVNSTEKGDLSSESTVSRIRTEHFPLTLESARPSHTSQYLCASSAAGDETQYFGPGTRLLVL.

The table lists this clone with a count of one. The chain couples TRBV9 to TRBJ2-5; D possibly corresponds to TRBD2 (6 bases). The ends were cut back, 0 bases at V and 3 bases at J, with 12 bases in the middle. This CDR3 is built from 15 residues. Germline V CDR1 and CDR2: SGDLS, YYNGEE. As DNA, the CDR3 is TGTGCCAGCAGCGTAGATTCGGGGGATGAAGAGACCCAGTACTTC. It codes for CASSVDSGDEETQYF.

This clone was observed a few times. J is TRBJ1-1 and V is TRBV3-1 (or the pseudogene TRBV3-2); D remains ambiguous. V was clipped by 2 bases and J by 5 bases, with 9 bases between them. Germline V gene lookup returns CDR1 LGHDT and CDR2 YNNKEL (reference sequence). This CDR3 comprises 13 residues. The CDR3 bases are TGTGCCAGCAGCCAACGCTACCAAACTGAAGCTTTCTTT. Encoded protein: CASSQRYQTEAFF.

This chain uses TRBV19 with TRBJ1-6; 8 bases line up with TRBD1. The CDR3 has 14 residues. The V and J ends lost 7 bases and 9 bases, in that order; junction bases with no gene match: 8. Germline CDR1 is LNHDA and CDR2 is SQIVND (reference sequence). As DNA, the CDR3 is TGTGCCAGTAACGTGGACAGGGAAAGTTCACCCCTCCACTTT. Translating it yields CASNVDRESSPLHF.

The V and J genes are TRBV3-1 (or the pseudogene TRBV3-2) and TRBJ2-5; 8 positions match TRBD2. The CDR3 consists of 18 residues. Germline lookup yields CDR1 LGHDT and CDR2 YNNKEL (reference sequence). The V gene end was trimmed by 3 bases and the J gene end by 0 bases; junction bases not matched to a gene: 12. Here the CDR3 DNA reads TGTGCCAGCAGCCAGACCTCCCTCGGGACTAGGAACCAAGAGACCCAGTACTTC. The encoded protein is CASSQTSLGTRNQETQYF.

J is TRBJ2-3 and V is TRBV7-6, with 9 bases lining up with TRBD2. CDR3 size: 17 residues. J lost 0 bases, V lost 0 bases, and 4 bases had no gene match. The V gene's germline CDR1 is SGHVS and CDR2 FNYEAQ. CDR3 DNA sequence: TGTGCCAGCAGCTTAGCCGGGCTAGCGGGAAGCACAGATACGCAGTATTTT. It codes for CASSLAGLAGSTDTQYF. The complete variable domain, with remaining parts taken from reference TRBV7-6 and TRBJ2-3, reads GAGVSQSPRYKVTKRGQDVALRCDPISGHVSLYWYRQALGQGPEFLTYFNYEAQQDKSGLPNDRFSAERPEGSISTLTIQRTEQRDSAMYRCASSLAGLAGSTDTQYFGPGTRLTVL.

This CDR3 is CASSSNRGATYEQYF. The CDR3 nucleotides read TGTGCCAGCAGTTCCAACAGGGGGGCAACCTACGAGCAGTACTTC. The chain joins TRBV28 to TRBJ2-7; the match to TRBD1 covers 8 bases. This CDR3 is built from 15 residues. After removal of 4 bases from V and 2 bases from J, the junction contained 7 bases not matched to a gene. The germline V gene has CDR1 MDHEN and CDR2 SYDVKM.

J is TRBJ2-1 and V is TRBV29-1, with 8 bases that match TRBD2. V trimming: 5 bases; J trimming: 2 bases; junction bases outside the gene matches: 5. This CDR3 comprises 14 residues. Germline V gene lookup returns CDR1 SQVTM and CDR2 ANQGSEA. CDR3 loop: CSVQLAAPYNEQFF. DNA for the CDR3: TGCAGCGTTCAACTAGCGGCTCCCTACAATGAGCAGTTCTTC.

The genes are TRBV7-2 and TRBJ1-1; D not resolved. Germline V lookup: CDR1 SGHTA, CDR2 FQGNSA. The germline V and J ends were trimmed by 3 bases and 3 bases, with 11 bases remaining between them. The CDR3 is 14 residues long. CDR3: CASSFRGRDTEAFF. The CDR3 DNA is TGTGCCAGCAGCTTCCGGGGTCGGGACACTGAAGCTTTCTTT.

The chain has TRBV15 and TRBJ2-7; D is possibly TRBD1 (6 bases). V lost 1 base to trimming and J lost 0 bases, with 13 bases between them. Germline V gene data show CDR1 as LNHNV and CDR2 as YYDKDF (reference sequence). There are 16 residues in the CDR3. CDR3 bases: TGTGCCACCAGCAGAGGTTATGGACAGACCTCCTACGAGCAGTACTTC. Protein: CATSRGYGQTSYEQYF.

The rearrangement joins TRBV6-4 to TRBJ2-3; 10 nucleotides line up with TRBD2. After removal of 6 bases from V and 13 bases from J, the junction contained 7 bases not matched to a gene. The CDR3 length is 12 residues. Per germline, CDR1 MRHNA and CDR2 SNTAGT. CDR3 protein: CASSDSGGAKYF. CDR3 DNA: TGTGCCAGCAGCGACAGCGGGGGGGCAAAGTATTTT.

This chain joins TRBV2 and TRBJ1-2; tentative D call: TRBD1 (5 bases). The CDR3 sequence is 14 residues long. The V end was cut by 4 bases, the J end by 4 bases, with 13 bases between. CDR1 is SNHLY and CDR2 is FYNNEI in the germline V gene. CDR3 DNA: TGTGCCAGCAGTGCGGGCAGGGCGGCCTATGGCTACACCTTC. Residues: CASSAGRAAYGYTF.

The J gene is TRBJ1-3, the V gene TRBV7-2; D unclear. Germline CDR1 reads SGHTA; CDR2 reads FQGNSA. Trimming removed 5 bases from V and 0 bases from J, with 8 bases in between. This CDR3 comprises 14 residues. CDR3 sequence (DNA): TGTGCCAGCAGCGCAGGCCCCTCTGGAAACACCATATATTTT. Its translation is CASSAGPSGNTIYF.

The chain is built from TRBV5-1 and TRBJ1-4, with D perhaps matching TRBD1 (6 bases). The V end was cut by 4 bases, the J end by 8 bases, with 12 bases between. Germline lookup yields CDR1 SGHRS and CDR2 YFSETQ. The CDR3 consists of 13 residues. CDR3 residues: CASSPRQEEKLFF. CDR3 nucleotides: TGCGCCAGCAGCCCTCGACAGGAAGAAAAACTGTTTTTT.

This sequence joins TRBV19 and TRBJ2-1, with 14 bases lining up with TRBD2. The J segment lost 8 bases and the V segment lost 6 bases, leaving 9 bases of the junction unmatched. This CDR3 comprises 16 residues. CDR1 is LNHDA, CDR2 SQIVND, per germline (reference sequence). The CDR3 coding sequence is TGTGCCAGTAGCCCCAGACTAGCGGGAGGGAAGCATGAGCAGTTCTTC. Amino acids: CASSPRLAGGKHEQFF.

This clone was seen just once. This chain links TRBV18 with TRBJ2-5; 13 bases agree with TRBD2. The length of the CDR3 is 18 residues. Germline assignment: CDR1 KGHSH and CDR2 LQKENI. Trimming at V came to 0 bases and at J to 2 bases, leaving 6 bases not matched to a gene. CDR3 loop: CASSPPRGTSGTQETQYF. Here the CDR3 DNA reads TGTGCCAGCTCACCACCGCGCGGGACTAGCGGGACTCAAGAGACCCAGTACTTC.

This chain links TRBV5-1 with TRBJ1-4; 7 bases match TRBD1. V lost 4 bases, J lost 7 bases, and 10 bases stayed unmatched. Germline CDR1 reads SGHRS; CDR2 reads YFSETQ. This CDR3 contains 15 residues. The CDR3 DNA reads as TGCGCCAGCAGCATGACAGGGAGTGAGAGTGAAAAACTGTTTTTT. Amino acid sequence: CASSMTGSESEKLFF.

This chain joins TRBV5-1 and TRBJ1-1; 8 bases are a match to TRBD1. Losses at the gene ends were 3 bases for V and 1 base for J; bases not matched to a gene: 2. CDR1 and CDR2 (germline): SGHRS, YFSETQ. This CDR3 spans 14 amino acids. CDR3 sequence: CASSWDRQNTEAFF. The DNA for the CDR3 is TGCGCCAGCAGCTGGGACAGGCAGAACACTGAAGCTTTCTTT.

The rearrangement uses TRBV14 and TRBJ1-6, with unresolved D. Per germline, CDR1 SGHDN and CDR2 FVKESK. The CDR3 has 15 amino acids. V shed 4 bases and J shed 8 bases, with 15 bases lying between them. The CDR3 loop is CASSLAGRLYSPLHF. The CDR3 DNA reads TGTGCCAGCAGCCTAGCAGGCCGACTATATTCACCCCTCCACTTT.

V usage is TRBV6-2 or TRBV6-3 and J usage is TRBJ2-7, with a possible D match to TRBD1 (6 bases). The CDR3 is 18 amino acids. V lost 7 bases and J lost 0, with 25 bases in between. CDR1 is MNHEY and CDR2 is SVGEGT in the germline V gene. DNA for the CDR3: TGTGCCAGCACCCCACCACCGCCTCAGGGGCCGAGCTCCTACGAGCAGTACTTC. Amino acid sequence: CASTPPPPQGPSSYEQYF.

This sequence joins TRBV19 and TRBJ2-3; 9 bases line up with TRBD2. The CDR3 loop spans 18 amino acids. Per the germline V gene, CDR1 is LNHDA and CDR2 is SQIVND (reference sequence). Germline trimming cut 5 bases from V and 0 bases from J; bases unmatched to any gene: 12. CDR3 nucleotide sequence: TGTGCCAGTAGTCCAGGACTAGCGAGACCCTCTAGCACAGATACGCAGTATTTT. Amino acids: CASSPGLARPSSTDTQYF.